The source of this TCR beta chain is a study of T cell responses to AZD1222 COVID-19 vaccine. The CDR3 spans 13 residues. In germline, CDR1 is SGHTA, CDR2 FQGTGA. V lost 5 bases and J 0 bases, leaving 7 bases between the germline ends. Clones were read by immunoSEQ multiplex PCR, and TCRdb kept only the in-frame ones, dropping some. In the table there are under 200,000 clones, approximately 90% of which are singletons. Sequences were derived from peripheral blood, sampled on day 0 of AZD1222 vaccination. The chain links TRBV7-3 to TRBJ2-5; either TRBD1 or TRBD2 may supply D (5 bases each). The origin of this receptor is an adult in good health. The CDR3 bases are TGTGCCAGCAGCCGGGGACACCAAGAGACCCAGTACTTC. Amino acids: CASSRGHQETQYF.